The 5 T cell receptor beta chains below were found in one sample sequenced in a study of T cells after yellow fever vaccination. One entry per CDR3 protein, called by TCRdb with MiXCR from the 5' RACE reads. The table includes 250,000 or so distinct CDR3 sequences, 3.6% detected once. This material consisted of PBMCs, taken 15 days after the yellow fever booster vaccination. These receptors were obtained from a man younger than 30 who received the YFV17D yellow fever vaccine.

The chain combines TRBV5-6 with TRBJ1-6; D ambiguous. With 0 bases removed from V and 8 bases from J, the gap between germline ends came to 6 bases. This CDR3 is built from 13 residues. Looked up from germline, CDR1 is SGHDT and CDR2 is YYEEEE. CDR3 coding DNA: TGTGCCAGCAGCTTGGGAACCTATTCACCCCTCCACTTT. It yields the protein CASSLGTYSPLHF. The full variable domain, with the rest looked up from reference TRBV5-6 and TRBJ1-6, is DAGVTQSPTHLIKTRGQQVTLRCSPKSGHDTVSWYQQALGQGPQFIFQYYEEEERQRGNFPDRFSGHQFPNYSSELNVNALLLGDSALYLCASSLGTYSPLHFGNGTRLTVT.

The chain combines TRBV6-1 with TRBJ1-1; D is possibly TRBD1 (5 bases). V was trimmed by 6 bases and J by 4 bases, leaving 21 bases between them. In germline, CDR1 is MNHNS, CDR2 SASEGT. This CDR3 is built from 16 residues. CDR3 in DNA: TGTGCCAGCAGAGTACACTTTGACAGACGCGGCACTGAAGCTTTCTTT. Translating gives CASRVHFDRRGTEAFF.

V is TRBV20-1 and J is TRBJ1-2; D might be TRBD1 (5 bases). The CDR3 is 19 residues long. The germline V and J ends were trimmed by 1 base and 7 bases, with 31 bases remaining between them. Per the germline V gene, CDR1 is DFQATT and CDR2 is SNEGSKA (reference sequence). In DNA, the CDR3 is TGCAGTGCTAGAGTATTCCTTGGGGTCAGGGCGACGACGGTGGGTGGCTACACCTTC. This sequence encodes CSARVFLGVRATTVGGYTF.

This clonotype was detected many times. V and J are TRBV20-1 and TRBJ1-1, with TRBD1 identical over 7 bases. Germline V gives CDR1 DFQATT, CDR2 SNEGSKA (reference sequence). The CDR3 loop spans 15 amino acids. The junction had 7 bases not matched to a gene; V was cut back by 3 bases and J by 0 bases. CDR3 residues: CSASAPGGVNTEAFF. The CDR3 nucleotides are TGCAGTGCTAGCGCTCCAGGGGGGGTGAACACTGAAGCTTTCTTT.

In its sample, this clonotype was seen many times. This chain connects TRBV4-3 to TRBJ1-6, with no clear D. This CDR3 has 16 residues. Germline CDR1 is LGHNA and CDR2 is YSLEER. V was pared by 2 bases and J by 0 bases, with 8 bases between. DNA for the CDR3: TGCGCCAGCAGCCAATGGTCAAGCTCCTATAATTCACCCCTCCACTTT. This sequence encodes CASSQWSSSYNSPLHF.